This T cell receptor beta chain is drawn from a study of blood T cell repertoires in COVID-19 (dated by TCRdb to the early 2020s). Some background on the complete study: Samples covering the acute and convalescent phases of COVID-19 were provided by collaborators in the United States, Italy and Spain. The material from the prospective study consisted of cDNA or gDNA derived from T cells, B-cell-depleted T cells, or PBMCs. Deeply sampled blood TCRbeta repertoires from subjects exposed to, actively infected with, or recovered from COVID-19 were included in the dataset. The repertoires were released in a freely available public database meant as a resource for research on the immune response to SARS-CoV-2. The samples were drawn from the first 160 participants of the ongoing ImmuneRACE study and from 950 to 1,500 subjects provided by 6 global collaborators. Nearly every sample came with metadata listing a de-identified subject ID, COVID-19 status, age in years and sex. Where HLA class I and class II types were available, the types were taken from metadata supplied by the sample provider, not from assay-based typing. What the study reported, not specific to this receptor: How much clinical and demographic metadata was included differed by source and by participant, and the metadata was provided uncurated.

The immunoSEQ Assay, a bias-controlled multiplex PCR, was used to amplify TCRbeta CDR3 regions from genomic DNA. For the original study's pipeline: The number of nucleated cells in each sample was estimated by amplification of reference gene primers within the assay. To quantify the absolute abundance of each unique TCRbeta CDR3 rearrangement, sequence reads were collapsed and filtered. Productive Simpson clonality was computed per sample as the square root of Simpson's diversity index over productive rearrangements. TCRdb took this table from immuneACCESS and kept in-frame rearrangements with V and J called. Such tables lack part of the clones; where checked against another copy, unresolved V genes explain under half of the gap, and the rest is unexplained. V and J calls and clone size are given by that table; D and trimming were obtained from the DNA. This sample comprises some 240,000 clones, around 82% of them detected only once. The ten most abundant clones make up about 3.4% of the sample.

In the prospective study, participants were roughly 18 to 90 years old, resided in 24 geographic areas of the United States, and were enrolled through a virtual design. In the prospective study, cohorts were assigned on the basis of participant-reported clinical history obtained from a screening survey and a study questionnaire. ImmuneRACE Cohort 3 recovered participants were defined by two consecutive negative NP/OP PCR tests, healthcare professional clearance, or symptom resolution. Each participant in the prospective study had whole blood, serum and a nasopharyngeal or oropharyngeal swab collected by mobile phlebotomists. Prospective study participants could optionally give additional blood draws and questionnaires over an approximately two-month period. Before DNA extraction, blood samples from the prospective study were shipped at room temperature or frozen. Turning to this clone: Its specific antigen is unknown. Base qualities were left out, and no much larger clone turns up one base away.

This sequence was found in a middle-aged man who had recovered from COVID-19. Sequenced sample: PBMCs or T cells enriched from blood (not recorded which).

Read as DNA, the sequence is TGTGCCAGCAGTGAAGGGACAGGGGGTCCACCCCTCCACTTT. This yields the protein CASSEGTGGPPLHF. The rearrangement combines TRBV6-4 with TRBJ1-6; a stretch of 11 junction bases matches TRBD1. V has 3 bases trimmed and J has 11 bases trimmed; junction bases matching no gene number 3. CDR1 is given as MRHNA and CDR2 as SNTAGT, both from the germline V gene. From the cysteine through the phenylalanine, the CDR3 covers 14 amino acids. Only the CDR3 portion is preserved as DNA: 42 bases, with reading frame beginning at the first base.